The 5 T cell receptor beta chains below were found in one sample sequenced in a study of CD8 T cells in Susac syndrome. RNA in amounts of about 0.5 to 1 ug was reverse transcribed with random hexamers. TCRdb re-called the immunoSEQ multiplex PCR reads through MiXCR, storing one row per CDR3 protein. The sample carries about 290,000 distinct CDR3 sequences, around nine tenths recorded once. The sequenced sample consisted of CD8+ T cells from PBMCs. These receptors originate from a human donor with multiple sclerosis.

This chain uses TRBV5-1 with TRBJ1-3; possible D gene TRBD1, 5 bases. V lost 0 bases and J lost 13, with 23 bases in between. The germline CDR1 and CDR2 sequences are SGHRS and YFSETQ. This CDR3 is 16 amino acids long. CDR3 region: CASSLVSPGSASRIYF. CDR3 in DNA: TGCGCCAGCAGCTTGGTTTCGCCAGGGAGCGCCTCTAGAATATATTTT.

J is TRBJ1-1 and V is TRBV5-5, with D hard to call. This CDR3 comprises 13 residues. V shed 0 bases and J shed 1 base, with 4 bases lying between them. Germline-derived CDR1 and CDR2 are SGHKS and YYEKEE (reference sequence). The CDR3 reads CASSLGENTEAFF. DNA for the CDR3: TGTGCCAGCAGCTTGGGGGAGAACACTGAAGCTTTCTTT.

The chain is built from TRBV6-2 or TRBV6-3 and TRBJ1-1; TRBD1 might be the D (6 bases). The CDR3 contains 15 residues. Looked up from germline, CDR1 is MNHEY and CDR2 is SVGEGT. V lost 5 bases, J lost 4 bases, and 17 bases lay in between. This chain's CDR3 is CASSPGQDLGTEAFF. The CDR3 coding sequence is TGTGCCAGCAGTCCGGGACAAGACCTTGGCACTGAAGCTTTCTTT.

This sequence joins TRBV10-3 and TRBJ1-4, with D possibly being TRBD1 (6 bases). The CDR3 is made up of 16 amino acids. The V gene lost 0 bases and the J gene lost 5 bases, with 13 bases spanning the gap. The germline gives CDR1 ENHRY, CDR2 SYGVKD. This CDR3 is CAISESGRGLNEKLFF. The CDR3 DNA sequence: TGTGCCATCAGTGAGTCCGGCAGGGGACTAAATGAAAAACTGTTTTTT.

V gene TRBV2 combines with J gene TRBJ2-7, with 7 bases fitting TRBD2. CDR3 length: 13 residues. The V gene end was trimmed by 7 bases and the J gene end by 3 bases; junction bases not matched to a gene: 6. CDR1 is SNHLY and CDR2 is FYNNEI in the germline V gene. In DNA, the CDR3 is TGTGCCAGCATCGGGAGGCCCGACTACGAGCAGTACTTC. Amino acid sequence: CASIGRPDYEQYF.